This TCR beta chain derives from a study of CD8 T cells in ankylosing spondylitis. Notes on the study in general: What appeared characteristic of ankylosing spondylitis blood was a TCR beta motif of 7 or 8 highly homologous variants.

TCRdb independently ran MiXCR on the 5' RACE reads; one entry per CDR3 protein. The sample has around 140,000 distinct CDR3 sequences; 17% are singletons. To note about this clonotype: Its antigen is unknown.

The CDR3 is 14 residues long. J gave up 4 bases and V 6 bases, and 6 bases lay outside the gene matches. The receptor's source is a male donor with ankylosing spondylitis. The chain recombines TRBV12-3 or TRBV12-4 with TRBJ2-3; 8 positions agree with TRBD2. Sequenced input: blood, either unsorted or a sorted T cell fraction (not recorded which). CDR3 nucleotides: TGTGCCAGCAGAGCGGGAGAGATCCCAGATACGCAGTATTTT. It yields the protein CASRAGEIPDTQYF.